Here is one T cell receptor beta chain with its context. Its antigen is as yet unknown. The sample is drawn from a study of T cells expressing NK-cell markers. In the study overall: HCMV serostatus: most of the eight sequenced donors positive, one negative. Study findings and constraints: Where a handful of donors were concerned, these clonotypes also led the CD3+CD56-NKG2C+ fraction.

This CDR3 has 16 amino acids. The TCR beta cDNA came from 5'RACE template switching with UMIs. TCRdb re-called the 5' RACE reads and shows each CDR3 protein once, DNA omitted. Recorded for this sample: about 260,000 distinct CDR3 sequences. The sample comprised blood T cells: a sorted CD56 or NKG2C T cell subset, CD4+ or CD8+ T cells, or bulk PBMC T cells (not recorded which). This TCR was recovered from a man aged 18 to 30 in good health. J is TRBJ1-6 and V is TRBV12-3 or TRBV12-4; TCRdb reports TRBD1, a call that lacks DNA to check it against. The CDR3 is CASIRQASSYNSPLHF.